This entry lists 32 T cell receptor beta chains sequenced from one sample in a study of cytomegalovirus exposure and HLA in healthy donors. The table came from immunoSEQ multiplex PCR; TCRdb's copy has only in-frame clones and leaves some out. Among roughly 260,000 clones, approximately 90% were seen once, and the ten largest hold 2.6%. Sequencing was carried out using PBMCs. Source of these receptors: a man aged 18 to 35 in good health and CMV-seronegative.

The CDR3 DNA sequence: TGTGCCACCAGCAATAGCAGGGGGCTTGACAATCAGCCCCAGCATTTT. Its protein is CATSNSRGLDNQPQHF. V gene TRBV15 combines with J gene TRBJ1-5; 8 positions agree with TRBD1. The CDR3 has 16 amino acids. Germline V CDR1 and CDR2: LNHNV, YYDKDF (reference sequence). V was pared by 4 bases and J by 3 bases, with 8 bases of the junction left unmatched.

The chain couples TRBV9 to TRBJ2-7, with TRBD2 as a possible D gene (5 bases). Germline assignment: CDR1 SGDLS and CDR2 YYNGEE. The CDR3 runs 14 residues. Trimming shortened V by 0 bases and J by 7 bases, and 14 bases separated the two germline ends. CDR3 sequence: CASSVGRAGGEQYF. CDR3 bases: TGTGCCAGCAGCGTAGGGCGCGCGGGTGGGGAGCAGTACTTC. The complete variable domain, with remaining parts taken from reference TRBV9 and TRBJ2-7, reads DSGVTQTPKHLITATGQRVTLRCSPRSGDLSVYWYQQSLDQGLQFLIQYYNGEERAKGNILERFSAQQFPDLHSELNLSSLELGDSALYFCASSVGRAGGEQYFGPGTRLTVT.

The chain recombines TRBV9 with TRBJ2-2, with D unclear. Trimming stripped 1 base from V and 6 bases from J, with 4 bases between. The CDR3 is made up of 12 amino acids. CDR1 and CDR2 from the germline V gene are SGDLS and YYNGEE. CDR3 DNA: TGTGCCAGCAGCGTATCCGCCGGGGAGCTGTTTTTT. Protein product: CASSVSAGELFF.

This clone was detected once. The chain links TRBV29-1 to TRBJ2-2, with D maybe TRBD1 (6 bases). Germline CDR1 reads SQVTM; CDR2 reads ANQGSEA. There are 11 residues in the CDR3. Deletions cut 4 bases from V and 10 bases from J, with 10 bases between. Here the CDR3 DNA reads TGCAGCGTTGCTGGGGGCGCGGAGCTGTTTTTT. Translation: CSVAGGAELFF.

The chain uses TRBV6-6 and TRBJ1-5, with a possible D match to TRBD1 (6 bases). V lost 6 bases, J lost 4 bases, and 10 bases lay in between. Germline CDR1 reads MNHNY; CDR2 reads SVGAGI (reference sequence). The CDR3 runs 13 residues. The CDR3 sequence: CASSGQNNQPQHF. CDR3 nucleotide sequence: TGTGCCAGCAGCGGACAGAATAATCAGCCCCAGCATTTT.

The chain recombines TRBV7-6 with TRBJ2-7; 9 bases match TRBD1. V shed 5 bases, J shed 6 bases, and the junction held 14 bases outside the gene matches. CDR3 length: 16 amino acids. Germline assignment: CDR1 SGHVS and CDR2 FNYEAQ. The CDR3 DNA reads as TGTGCCAGCAGCCCTGGACAGGGGCATCGACCCGGCGAGCAGTACTTC. The encoded protein is CASSPGQGHRPGEQYF. Full variable domain (missing parts from reference TRBV7-6 and TRBJ2-7): GAGVSQSPRYKVTKRGQDVALRCDPISGHVSLYWYRQALGQGPEFLTYFNYEAQQDKSGLPNDRFSAERPEGSISTLTIQRTEQRDSAMYRCASSPGQGHRPGEQYFGPGTRLTVT.

This chain links TRBV21-1 with TRBJ1-6; TRBD1 is taken as the D call from the table, unchecked against the DNA. TRBV21-1 is assigned pseudogene status. There are 14 residues in the CDR3. In DNA form, the CDR3 reads TGTGCCAGCAGTAATACAGGGCTTGATTCACCCCTCCACTTT. It encodes CASSNTGLDSPLHF.

The chain links TRBV5-4 to TRBJ2-7; 10 bases are shared with TRBD1. J lost 7 bases, V lost 1 base, and 5 bases had no gene match. Germline V gene sequence: CDR1 SGHNT, CDR2 YYREEE (reference sequence). CDR3 length: 14 amino acids. The CDR3 reads CASSLRDRGGEQYF. The CDR3, as DNA: TGTGCCAGCAGCTTGCGGGACAGGGGAGGTGAGCAGTACTTC.

V gene TRBV25-1 combines with J gene TRBJ1-1; no firm D call. This CDR3 is 13 amino acids long. With 3 bases removed from V and 3 bases from J, the gap between germline ends came to 8 bases. Germline assignment: CDR1 MGHDK and CDR2 SYGVNS. CDR3 loop: CASSDPGYTEAFF. The DNA for the CDR3 is TGTGCCAGCAGTGACCCCGGGTACACTGAAGCTTTCTTT.

J is TRBJ2-1 and V is TRBV19; TRBD2 agrees at 9 bases. Trimming took 3 bases from V and 6 from J; bases not matched to a gene: 9. The germline V gene encodes CDR1 LNHDA and CDR2 SQIVND (reference sequence). This CDR3 is 16 amino acids long. CDR3 amino acids: CASSIYAGGFVNEQFF. The CDR3 DNA sequence: TGTGCCAGTAGTATTTACGCGGGAGGGTTTGTCAATGAGCAGTTCTTC.

J is TRBJ2-5 and V is TRBV7-6; tentatively, D is TRBD2 (6 bases). Germline CDR1 SGHVS, CDR2 FNYEAQ. V was cut by 5 bases and J by 7 bases, with 17 bases left in between. This CDR3 comprises 14 residues. CDR3 sequence reads: CASSGRDLMWTQYF. Here the CDR3 DNA reads TGTGCCAGCAGCGGCAGGGACTTGATGTGGACCCAGTACTTC.

V and J are TRBV5-6 and TRBJ2-3, with 7 bases that match TRBD1. The CDR3 has 13 residues. Germline loops: CDR1 SGHDT, CDR2 YYEEEE. With V trimmed by 3 bases and J by 4 bases, 2 bases remained unmatched. The DNA for the CDR3 is TGTGCCAGCAGCTCCGACAGGGCAGATACGCAGTATTTT. Encoded protein: CASSSDRADTQYF.

In nucleotides, the CDR3 is TGTGCCAGCAGCCAAGGGCTACGGACTAGCGGGAATGAGCAGTTCTTC. Its translation: CASSQGLRTSGNEQFF. V gene TRBV4-2 combines with J gene TRBJ2-1; 11 nucleotides match TRBD2. The CDR3 has 16 residues. The junction had 6 bases not matched to a gene; V was cut back by 1 base and J by 7 bases. CDR1 LGHNA and CDR2 YNFKEQ come from the germline V gene.

To note about this clone: The same CDR3 is also encoded by other DNA sequences in this sample. The chain uses TRBV5-6 and TRBJ2-7; 7 nucleotides align to TRBD2. The CDR3 length is 15 residues. The V and J ends lost 4 bases and 7 bases, in that order; junction bases with no gene match: 14. Germline values: CDR1 SGHDT, CDR2 YYEEEE. The CDR3 DNA reads as TGTGCCAGCAGCCAATTAAGTGGGAGGGCCGGTGAGCAGTACTTC. Its protein product is CASSQLSGRAGEQYF.

The DNA of the CDR3 is TGTGCCAGCAGCGCAACAGGGGACTATGGCTACACCTTC. Its translation: CASSATGDYGYTF. This rearrangement joins TRBV5-4 to TRBJ1-2; 7 bases align to TRBD1. Germline loops: CDR1 SGHNT, CDR2 YYREEE (reference sequence). Trimming removed 4 bases from V and 3 bases from J; junction bases left unmatched: 3. The CDR3 loop spans 13 amino acids.

The rearrangement links TRBV7-2 to TRBJ2-3, with no clear D. In germline, CDR1 is SGHTA, CDR2 FQGNSA. Trimming took off 3 bases at V and 4 bases at J, with 20 bases between the two ends. CDR3 size: 17 residues. CDR3 in amino acids: CASSFKRGRLSPDTQYF. The CDR3 DNA reads as TGTGCCAGCAGCTTCAAACGTGGCAGGCTCAGTCCAGATACGCAGTATTTT.

The chain uses TRBV9 and TRBJ2-3; D remains unclear. The CDR3 spans 17 residues. Germline V lookup: CDR1 SGDLS, CDR2 YYNGEE. Trimming shortened V by 3 bases and J by 3 bases, and 20 bases separated the two germline ends. The CDR3 loop reads CASSAHPTRSGTDTQYF. CDR3 nucleotide sequence: TGTGCCAGCAGCGCACACCCAACCCGATCCGGGACAGATACGCAGTATTTT.

This clone was observed a single time. The CDR3 DNA follows: TGTGCCAGCAGCTTGTGGAGGCAGCCCCAGCATTTT. Translation gives CASSLWRQPQHF. This chain links TRBV5-6 with TRBJ1-5, with D uncertain. Germline-derived CDR1 and CDR2 are SGHDT and YYEEEE. V shed 1 base and J shed 7 bases, with 6 bases lying between them. CDR3 length: 12 amino acids.

The chain joins TRBV28 to TRBJ2-2, with 11 bases lining up with TRBD2. Germline V gene data show CDR1 as MDHEN and CDR2 as SYDVKM. After removal of 2 bases from V and 6 bases from J, the junction contained 2 bases not matched to a gene. The length of the CDR3 is 15 residues. This CDR3 is CASSLPGLAAGELFF. The CDR3 coding sequence is TGTGCCAGCAGTTTACCGGGACTAGCGGCCGGGGAGCTGTTTTTT.

The chain carries TRBV14 and TRBJ1-2; D call uncertain. The V gene lost 2 bases and the J gene lost 8 bases, with 6 bases spanning the gap. The germline gives CDR1 SGHDN, CDR2 FVKESK. This CDR3 is 11 amino acids long. Written as DNA, the CDR3 is TGTGCCAGCAGCCAAATATCCGGCTACACCTTC. This translates into CASSQISGYTF.

The CDR3 spells CASSVVQGGYNEQFF. The CDR3 coding sequence is TGTGCCAGCAGCGTAGTACAGGGGGGGTACAATGAGCAGTTCTTC. V usage is TRBV9 and J usage is TRBJ2-1, with a weak D call TRBD1 (8 bases). V was shortened by 0 bases and J by 4 bases, with 11 bases between the two germline ends. The CDR3 runs 15 residues. The germline V gene encodes CDR1 SGDLS and CDR2 YYNGEE.

CDR3 amino acids: CASSLSGQVLDTQYF. In DNA, the CDR3 is TGCGCCAGCAGCTTGTCGGGACAGGTTTTAGATACGCAGTATTTT. The chain couples TRBV5-1 to TRBJ2-3; 8 bases map to TRBD1. Unmatched junction bases numbered 6, after V lost 1 base and J lost 5 bases. The CDR3 is 15 residues long. CDR1 and CDR2 from the germline V gene are SGHRS and YFSETQ.

The table lists this clone with a count of one. This chain joins TRBV18 and TRBJ2-1; 15 nucleotides line up with TRBD2. CDR1 is KGHSH, CDR2 LQKENI, per germline. This CDR3 is built from 16 residues. Trimming removed 4 bases from V and 10 bases from J; junction bases left unmatched: 8. The CDR3 DNA follows: TGTGCCAGCTCACTCCGTGGACTAGCGGGAGGGAGGGAGCAGTTCTTC. Protein: CASSLRGLAGGREQFF.

The rearrangement joins TRBV9 to TRBJ1-6; D is unresolved. CDR3 length: 15 residues. V lost 0 bases, J lost 4 bases, and 8 bases lay in between. Germline CDR1 SGDLS, CDR2 YYNGEE. CDR3 DNA: TGTGCCAGCAGCGTAGCGGAGGAATATAATTCACCCCTCCACTTT. Amino acids: CASSVAEEYNSPLHF.

This chain connects TRBV19 to TRBJ1-2; TRBD1 agrees at 7 bases. With V trimmed by 4 bases and J by 4 bases, 9 bases remained unmatched. Germline loops: CDR1 LNHDA, CDR2 SQIVND (reference sequence). This CDR3 spans 15 amino acids. The CDR3 DNA is TGTGCCAGTAGTACCTCCCCCCGGACAGGCTATGGCTACACCTTC. Its translation: CASSTSPRTGYGYTF.

This rearrangement joins TRBV27 to TRBJ2-1; 13 nucleotides align to TRBD2. V lost 0 bases to trimming and J lost 10 bases; unmatched junction nucleotides: 6. Germline lookup yields CDR1 MNHEY and CDR2 SMNVEV (reference sequence). The length of the CDR3 is 16 residues. This CDR3 reads CASSLSPGLAGTEQFF. The DNA for the CDR3 is TGTGCCAGCAGTTTATCCCCGGGACTAGCGGGGACCGAGCAGTTCTTC.

Only one count was recorded for this clone. The gene calls are TRBV27 and TRBJ2-3, with 11 bases lining up with TRBD1. V lost 6 bases, J lost 7 bases, and 6 bases stayed unmatched. The CDR3 length is 14 residues. The V gene's germline CDR1 is MNHEY and CDR2 SMNVEV (reference sequence). CDR3 sequence reads: CASRWTGGENTQYF. For the CDR3, the DNA is TGTGCCAGCAGGTGGACAGGGGGCGAAAATACGCAGTATTTT.

In nucleotides, the CDR3 is TGTGCCAGCAGCTGGGACTACCTCTACGAGCAGTACTTC. Its translation is CASSWDYLYEQYF. The chain carries TRBV7-2 and TRBJ2-7; 7 bases map to TRBD2. Germline V gives CDR1 SGHTA, CDR2 FQGNSA. V was pared by 4 bases and J by 3 bases, with 3 bases of the junction left unmatched. CDR3 length equals 13 residues. The variable domain in full, completed from reference TRBV7-2 and TRBJ2-7, reads GAGVSQSPSNKVTEKGKDVELRCDPISGHTALYWYRQSLGQGLEFLIYFQGNSAPDKSGLPSDRFSAERTGGSVSTLTIQRTQQEDSAVYLCASSWDYLYEQYFGPGTRLTVT.

V usage is TRBV15 and J usage is TRBJ2-3; TRBD1 matches at 7 bases. Germline values: CDR1 LNHNV, CDR2 YYDKDF (reference sequence). The length of the CDR3 is 15 residues. The ends lost 0 bases at V and 6 bases at J; junction bases unmatched: 6. The CDR3 is CATSRDDTGADTQYF. The CDR3, as DNA: TGTGCCACCAGCAGAGATGATACAGGGGCGGATACGCAGTATTTT.

This chain connects TRBV18 to TRBJ1-2; perhaps TRBD1 as D (5 bases). V was clipped by 6 bases and J by 2 bases, with 7 bases between them. Germline values: CDR1 KGHSH, CDR2 LQKENI. The CDR3 runs to 12 residues. CDR3 in amino acids: CASSGGNYGYTF. CDR3 nucleotides: TGTGCCAGCTCGGGGGGGAACTATGGCTACACCTTC.

This clone was picked up one time. V is TRBV4-1 and J is TRBJ1-4; D perhaps matches TRBD1 (6 bases). The germline V gene encodes CDR1 MGHRA and CDR2 YSYEKL. The CDR3 loop spans 15 amino acids. V lost 5 bases and J 5 bases, leaving 15 bases between the germline ends. The CDR3, as DNA: TGCGCCAGCAGCGCATTGTGGGGGGGCAATGAAAAACTGTTTTTT. As protein: CASSALWGGNEKLFF.

The rearrangement uses TRBV7-9 and TRBJ1-1; 7 bases align to TRBD1. V lost 5 bases, J lost 8 bases, and 2 bases stayed unmatched. The CDR3 runs to 11 residues. Looked up from germline, CDR1 is SEHNR and CDR2 is FQNEAQ (reference sequence). The CDR3 coding sequence is TGTGCCAGCAGCCAGGGACAGGAAGCTTTCTTT. The encoded protein is CASSQGQEAFF.